This paragraph reports one TCR beta chain. This record comes from a study of blood T cell repertoires in COVID-19. Across the whole study: From T cells, B-cell-depleted T cells, or PBMCs came the material, which was cDNA or gDNA.

In the source study's methods: From reference gene primer amplification, estimates of nucleated cell counts were derived. TCRdb keeps only in-frame clones here, not all; method: immunoSEQ multiplex PCR. V, J and clone size were drawn from that table, and D and trimming were deduced from the DNA. Of about 320,000 clones listed, approximately 90% are singletons. Participants came from around 25 US areas, aged about 18 to 100 years. This CDR3 has 15 residues. Germline V gene lookup returns CDR1 SGHDN and CDR2 FVKESK. Deletions cut 0 bases from V and 1 base from J, with 7 bases between. The source material was PBMCs or T cells enriched from blood (not recorded which). The genes are TRBV14 and TRBJ1-5; no clear D. The TCR sequence derives from a woman in her twenties or thirties who had recovered from COVID-19. The DNA of the CDR3 is TGTGCCAGCAGCCAAGATTATAGCAGCAATCAGCCCCAGCATTTT. This gives the protein CASSQDYSSNQPQHF.